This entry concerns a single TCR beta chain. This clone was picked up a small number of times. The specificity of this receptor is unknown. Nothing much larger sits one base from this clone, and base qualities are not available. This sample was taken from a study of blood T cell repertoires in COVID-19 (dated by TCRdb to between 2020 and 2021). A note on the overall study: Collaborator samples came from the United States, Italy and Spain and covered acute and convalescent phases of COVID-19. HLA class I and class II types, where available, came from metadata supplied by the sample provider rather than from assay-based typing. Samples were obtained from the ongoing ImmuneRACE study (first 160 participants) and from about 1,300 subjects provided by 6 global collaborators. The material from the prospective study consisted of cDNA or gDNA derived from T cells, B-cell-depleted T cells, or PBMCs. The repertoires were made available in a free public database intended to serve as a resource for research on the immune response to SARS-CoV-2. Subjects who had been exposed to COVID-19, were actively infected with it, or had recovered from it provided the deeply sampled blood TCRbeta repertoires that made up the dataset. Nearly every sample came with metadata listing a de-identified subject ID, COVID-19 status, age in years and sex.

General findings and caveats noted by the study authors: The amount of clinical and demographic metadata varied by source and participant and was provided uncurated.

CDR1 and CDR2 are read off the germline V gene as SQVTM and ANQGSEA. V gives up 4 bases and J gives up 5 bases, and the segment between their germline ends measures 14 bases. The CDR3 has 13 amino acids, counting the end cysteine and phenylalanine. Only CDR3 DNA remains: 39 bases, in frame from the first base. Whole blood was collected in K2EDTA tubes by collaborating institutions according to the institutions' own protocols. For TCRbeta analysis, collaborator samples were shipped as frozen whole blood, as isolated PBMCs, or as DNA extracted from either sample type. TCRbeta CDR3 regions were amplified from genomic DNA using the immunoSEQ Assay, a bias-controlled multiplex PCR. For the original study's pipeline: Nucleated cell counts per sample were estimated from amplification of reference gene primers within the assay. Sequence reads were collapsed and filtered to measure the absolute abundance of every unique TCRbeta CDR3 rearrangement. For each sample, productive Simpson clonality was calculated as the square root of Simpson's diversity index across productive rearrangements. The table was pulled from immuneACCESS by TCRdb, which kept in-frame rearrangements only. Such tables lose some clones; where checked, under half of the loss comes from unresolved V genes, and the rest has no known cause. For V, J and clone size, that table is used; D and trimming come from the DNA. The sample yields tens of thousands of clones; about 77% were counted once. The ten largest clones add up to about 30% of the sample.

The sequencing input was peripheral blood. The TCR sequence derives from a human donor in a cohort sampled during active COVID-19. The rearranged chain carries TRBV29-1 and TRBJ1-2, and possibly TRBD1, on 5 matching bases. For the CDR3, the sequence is CSVVGGAKYGYTF. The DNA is TGCAGCGTTGTCGGAGGGGCAAAGTATGGCTACACCTTC.